The 11 T cell receptor beta chains given below trace back to one sample, sequenced in a study of blood T cell repertoires in COVID-19. The assay was immunoSEQ multiplex PCR, and TCRdb's table has in-frame clones only and misses some. The sample lists some 70,000 clones, roughly three quarters occurring once. Sequencing used peripheral blood. The receptor set was obtained from a woman in her 50s with acute or convalescent COVID-19.

This clone is medium-sized (0.01 to 0.1%) by share. V usage is TRBV10-1 and J usage is TRBJ1-1; no firm D call. This CDR3 has 13 amino acids. Between the trimmed V and J ends, which lost 3 bases and 6 bases, there was a span of 11 bases. CDR1 is WNHNN and CDR2 is SYGVQD in the germline V gene (reference sequence). CDR3 protein: CASSEEREAEAFF. The CDR3 coding sequence is TGCGCCAGCAGTGAAGAGAGGGAGGCTGAAGCTTTCTTT.

This clone was seen only once. V and J are TRBV2 and TRBJ2-1, with 8 bases aligning to TRBD1. From germline, CDR1 is SNHLY and CDR2 FYNNEI. With 5 bases clipped from V and 4 bases from J, the junction kept 7 bases outside the gene matches. This CDR3 contains 15 residues. The chain's CDR3 is CASSPGTGAYNEQFF. CDR3 nucleotide sequence: TGTGCCAGCAGTCCCGGGACAGGAGCTTACAATGAGCAGTTCTTC.

V and J are TRBV18 and TRBJ2-6; the D gene is possibly TRBD1 (6 bases). Germline V lookup: CDR1 KGHSH, CDR2 LQKENI. The CDR3 totals 19 residues. The V and J ends lost 3 bases and 0 bases respectively, with 18 bases between them. CDR3 region: CASSPITRTANSGANVLTF. The CDR3 DNA reads as TGTGCCAGCTCACCCATTACCCGGACAGCCAACTCTGGGGCCAACGTCCTGACTTTC.

J is TRBJ1-6 and V is TRBV19, with 8 bases matching TRBD1. The CDR3 runs to 15 residues. Trimming removed 5 bases from V and 9 bases from J; junction bases left unmatched: 9. Germline-derived CDR1 and CDR2 are LNHDA and SQIVND (reference sequence). This CDR3 is CASSSRDRPGSPLHF. CDR3 in DNA: TGTGCCAGTAGTTCCAGGGACAGGCCGGGTTCACCCCTCCACTTT.

DNA of the CDR3: TGTGCCAGTAGTATACGACAACTGACTAATTCACCCCTCCACTTT. Translating gives CASSIRQLTNSPLHF. The chain uses TRBV19 and TRBJ1-6; no definite D call. Germline V gives CDR1 LNHDA, CDR2 SQIVND (reference sequence). Trimming removed 2 bases at V and 6 bases at J, with 11 bases between. CDR3 length: 15 residues.

This chain connects TRBV28 to TRBJ2-1; D is uncertain. The V gene's germline CDR1 is MDHEN and CDR2 SYDVKM. This CDR3 region has 17 residues. Trimming took 3 bases from V and 0 from J, leaving 15 bases between them. The CDR3 sequence: CASSFSPSSSSYNEQFF. DNA of the CDR3: TGTGCCAGCAGTTTCTCTCCTAGTTCCAGCTCCTACAATGAGCAGTTCTTC.

This chain uses TRBV25-1 with TRBJ1-2, with 7 bases matching TRBD1. Germline loops: CDR1 MGHDK, CDR2 SYGVNS. The CDR3 covers 15 residues. The junction had 11 bases not matched to a gene; V was cut back by 6 bases and J by 4 bases. The DNA of the CDR3 is TGTGCCAGCAGCCGCCGGGACAGTGAGTCCTATGGCTACACCTTC. Translation gives CASSRRDSESYGYTF.

In this sample, this clone is medium-sized (0.01 to 0.1%). The rearrangement links TRBV4-1 to TRBJ2-7; 9 nucleotides align to TRBD2. The CDR3 sequence is 16 residues long. V lost 2 bases, J lost 2 bases, and 7 bases stayed unmatched. Germline assignment: CDR1 MGHRA and CDR2 YSYEKL. DNA for the CDR3: TGCGCCAGCAGCCAAACCCTGACTAGCGGCGCCTACGAGCAGTACTTC. It is translated as CASSQTLTSGAYEQYF.

J is TRBJ2-5 and V is TRBV18; D may be TRBD2 (5 bases). Germline values: CDR1 KGHSH, CDR2 LQKENI. The CDR3 is 12 residues long. With 5 bases removed from V and 5 bases from J, the gap between germline ends came to 9 bases. The CDR3 nucleotides are TGTGCCAGCTCAACGAGCGGCGAGACCCAGTACTTC. Translating it yields CASSTSGETQYF.

This chain connects TRBV7-2 to TRBJ2-3, with 11 bases fitting TRBD2. V shed 7 bases, J shed 10 bases, and the junction held 7 bases outside the gene matches. Germline V gives CDR1 SGHTA, CDR2 FQGNSA. The CDR3 length is 13 residues. The CDR3 loop is CASTVTSGSPQYF. CDR3 in DNA: TGTGCCAGCACCGTAACTAGCGGGAGTCCGCAGTATTTT.

In this sample, this clone turned up a few times. At one end the junction does not follow the germline gene, possibly because of a read error. The chain recombines TRBV4-1 with TRBJ1-2; D is ambiguous. This CDR3 comprises 17 residues. CDR1 and CDR2 from the germline V gene are MGHRA and YSYEKL. CDR3 DNA: TGCGCCAGCCGCCAGCGGGCCGAGAGAGGGTTACTAGGCGGCTACACCTTC. As protein: CASRQRAERGLLGGYTF.